A single TCR beta chain is shown here with its context. Its cognate antigen has yet to be identified. Base-call qualities are not available, and no considerably larger clone is one nucleotide away. Clipping removes 1 base from V and 6 bases from J, with 8 as the unmatched junction base count. The CDR3 holds 16 amino acids from the cysteine to the phenylalanine. CDR3 DNA is the only sequence kept; it has 48 bases, read in frame from the first base. For CDR1 and CDR2, the germline V gene (reference sequence) lists SEHNR and FQNEAQ. Libraries were constructed by the immunoSEQ multiplex PCR assay. As for the original processing: A statistical classification framework was built for diagnosing cytomegalovirus status from the catalog of TCR beta chain sequences. The table comes from immuneACCESS by way of TCRdb, which keeps in-frame sequences with V and J called. Part of the clones is missing from these tables; in studies checked, under half for an unresolved V gene and the rest for unknown reasons. V, J and clone size are taken as reported in that table, and D and trimming were inferred from the DNA itself. This sample is represented by 85,000 to 120,000 clones; about 87% of them were singletons. In total, the top ten clones hold 1.5% to 2% of the sample.

The sample comes from a study of cytomegalovirus exposure and HLA in healthy donors (dated by TCRdb to the late 2010s). Regarding the complete study: According to a later analysis, one platform produced both the approximately 110 validation repertoires and the 666 repertoires of the first cohort. The aim of the study was to test whether cataloging public T cell receptors could identify signatures of past pathogen exposure. Along with the approximately 700-subject first cohort, a separate validation cohort of approximately 110 different subjects was used. To predict cytomegalovirus infection status, the study brought together high-throughput TCR immunosequencing, statistical association of individual TCRs with disease status, and machine learning.

Study-level results and caveats: Cytomegalovirus status was reported to be diagnosed by the classifier with high specificity and sensitivity in both the original and validation cohorts. Three of the identified cytomegalovirus-associated TCR beta chains were confirmed in vitro to be specific for cytomegalovirus antigens. A total of roughly 160 TCR beta chains were listed by the study as associated with cytomegalovirus. The authors suggested that the approach could potentially be extended to other disease states and immunological phenotypes. While some public TCRs were present in many individuals, most TCR sequences turned up only very rarely across donors. A later analysis lacked HLA typing for the validation cohort, so it scored co-occurrence in that cohort across all 110 or so repertoires. In a later analysis, TCRs clustered in the first cohort were found to also tend to co-occur in the 120 validation repertoires, with 85% to 95% of cluster scores above 0.

The donors belonged to the validation cohort of about 120 subjects, which was separate from the roughly 700-subject first cohort. Sequenced material: PBMCs. The chain employs TRBV7-9 and TRBJ2-3, and TRBD2 aligns with 9 junction nucleotides. The clonotype originates from a woman between 18 and 30 years old in good health and CMV-seropositive. The CDR3 is CASSLVRGLAIDTQYF. The nucleotide sequence is TGTGCCAGCAGCTTAGTTCGTGGACTAGCGATCGATACGCAGTATTTT.